The source of this TCR beta chain is a study of blood T cell repertoires in COVID-19. Libraries were prepared by immunoSEQ multiplex PCR; TCRdb keeps only in-frame clonotypes and omits some of them. This table holds approximately 200,000 clones, 65% to 90% found once. Material: PBMCs or T cells enriched from blood (not recorded which). This receptor was identified in a man aged 35 to 55 who had recovered from COVID-19.

The CDR3 DNA is TGTGCCAGCAGTTTACTAGGACAGGCTAGCAATCAGCCCCAGCATTTT. This gives the protein CASSLLGQASNQPQHF. The gene calls are TRBV27 and TRBJ1-5; 7 bases are shared with TRBD1. Germline CDR1 MNHEY, CDR2 SMNVEV (reference sequence). The CDR3 totals 16 residues. After removal of 2 bases from V and 0 bases from J, the junction contained 4 bases not matched to a gene.